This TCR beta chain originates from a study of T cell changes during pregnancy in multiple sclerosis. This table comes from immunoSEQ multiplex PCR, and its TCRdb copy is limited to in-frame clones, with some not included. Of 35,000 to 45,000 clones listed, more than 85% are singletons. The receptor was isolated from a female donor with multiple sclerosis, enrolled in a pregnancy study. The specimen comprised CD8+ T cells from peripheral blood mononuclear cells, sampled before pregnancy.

The CDR3 spells CASHATGMAGANVLTF. In DNA, the CDR3 is TGTGCCAGCCACGCGACAGGGATGGCTGGGGCCAACGTCCTGACTTTC. The chain recombines TRBV2 with TRBJ2-6; 7 bases align to TRBD1. Germline V gene sequence: CDR1 SNHLY, CDR2 FYNNEI. V lost 8 bases and J lost 2; bases outside the gene matches: 9. The CDR3 length is 16 residues.